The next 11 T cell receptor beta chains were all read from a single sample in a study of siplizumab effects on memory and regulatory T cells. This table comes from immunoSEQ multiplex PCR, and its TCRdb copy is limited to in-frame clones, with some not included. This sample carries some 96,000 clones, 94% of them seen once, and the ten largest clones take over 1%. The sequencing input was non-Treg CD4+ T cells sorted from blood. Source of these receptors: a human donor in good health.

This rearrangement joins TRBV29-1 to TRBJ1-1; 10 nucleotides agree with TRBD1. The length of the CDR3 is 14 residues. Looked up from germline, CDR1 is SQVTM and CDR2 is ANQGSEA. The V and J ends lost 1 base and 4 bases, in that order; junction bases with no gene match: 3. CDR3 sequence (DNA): TGCAGCGTTGAAGGGGACAGGGGAATCACTGAAGCTTTCTTT. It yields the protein CSVEGDRGITEAFF.

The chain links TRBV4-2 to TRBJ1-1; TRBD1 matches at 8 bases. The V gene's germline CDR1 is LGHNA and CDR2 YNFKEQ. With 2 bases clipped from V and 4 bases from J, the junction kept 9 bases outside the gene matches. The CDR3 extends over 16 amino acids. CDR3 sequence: CASSQSLGQVGTEAFF. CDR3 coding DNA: TGTGCCAGCAGCCAAAGCTTGGGACAGGTGGGCACTGAAGCTTTCTTT.

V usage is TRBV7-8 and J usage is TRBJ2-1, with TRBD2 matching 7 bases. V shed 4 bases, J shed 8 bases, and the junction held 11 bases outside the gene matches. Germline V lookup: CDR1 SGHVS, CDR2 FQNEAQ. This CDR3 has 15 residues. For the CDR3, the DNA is TGTGCCAGCAGCTCGGATGTAAGCGGGAAATATGAGCAGTTCTTC. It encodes CASSSDVSGKYEQFF.

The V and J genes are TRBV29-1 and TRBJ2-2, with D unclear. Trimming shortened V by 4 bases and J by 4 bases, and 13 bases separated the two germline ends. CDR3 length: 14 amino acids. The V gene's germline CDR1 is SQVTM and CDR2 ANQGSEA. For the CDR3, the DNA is TGCAGCGTTGGGTGGGATTTAACCACCGGGGAGCTGTTTTTT. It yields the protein CSVGWDLTTGELFF.

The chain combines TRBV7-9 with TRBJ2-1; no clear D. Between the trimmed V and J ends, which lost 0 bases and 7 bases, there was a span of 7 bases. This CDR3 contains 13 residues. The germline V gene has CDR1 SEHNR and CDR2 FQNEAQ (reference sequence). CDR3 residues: CASSLANWNEQFF. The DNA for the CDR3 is TGTGCCAGCAGCTTAGCGAACTGGAATGAGCAGTTCTTC.

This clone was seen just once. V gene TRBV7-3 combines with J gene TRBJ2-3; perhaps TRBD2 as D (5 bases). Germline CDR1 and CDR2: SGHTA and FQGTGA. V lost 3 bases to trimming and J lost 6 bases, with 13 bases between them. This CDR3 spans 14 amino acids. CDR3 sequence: CASSFRGNSDTQYF. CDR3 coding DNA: TGTGCCAGCAGCTTCCGGGGAAATTCTGATACGCAGTATTTT.

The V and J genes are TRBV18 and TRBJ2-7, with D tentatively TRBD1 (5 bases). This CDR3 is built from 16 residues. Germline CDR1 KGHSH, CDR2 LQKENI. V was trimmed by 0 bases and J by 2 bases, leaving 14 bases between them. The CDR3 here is CASSPPSRALTYEQYF. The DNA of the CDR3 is TGTGCCAGCTCACCACCGTCCAGGGCTCTTACCTACGAGCAGTACTTC.

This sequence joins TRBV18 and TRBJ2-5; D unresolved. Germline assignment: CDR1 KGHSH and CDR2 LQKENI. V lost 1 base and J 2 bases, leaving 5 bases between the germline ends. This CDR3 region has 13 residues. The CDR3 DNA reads TGTGCCAGCTCACCACGCGGTCAAGAGACCCAGTACTTC. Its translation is CASSPRGQETQYF.

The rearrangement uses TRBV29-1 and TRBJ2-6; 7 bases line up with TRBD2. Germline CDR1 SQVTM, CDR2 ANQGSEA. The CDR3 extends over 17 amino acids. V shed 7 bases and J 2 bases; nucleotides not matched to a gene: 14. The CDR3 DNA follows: TGCAGCGCCGTTGTTGTGGTGGGAGGGCCTGGGGCCAACGTCCTGACTTTC. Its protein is CSAVVVVGGPGANVLTF.

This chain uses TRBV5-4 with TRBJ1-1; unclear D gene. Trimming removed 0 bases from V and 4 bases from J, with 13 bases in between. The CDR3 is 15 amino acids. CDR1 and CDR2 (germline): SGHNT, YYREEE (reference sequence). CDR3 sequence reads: CASSLGVPPGTEAFF. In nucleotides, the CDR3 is TGTGCCAGCAGCTTGGGTGTCCCTCCTGGCACTGAAGCTTTCTTT. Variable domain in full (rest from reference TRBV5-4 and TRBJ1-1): ETGVTQSPTHLIKTRGQQVTLRCSSQSGHNTVSWYQQALGQGPQFIFQYYREEENGRGNFPPRFSGLQFPNYSSELNVNALELDDSALYLCASSLGVPPGTEAFFGQGTRLTVV.

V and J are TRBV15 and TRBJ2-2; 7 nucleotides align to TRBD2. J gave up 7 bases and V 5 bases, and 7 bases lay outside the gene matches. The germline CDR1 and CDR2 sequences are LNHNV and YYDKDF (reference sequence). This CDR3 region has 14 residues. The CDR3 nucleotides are TGTGCCACCAGCGGGAGGGCCGTTAACGGGGAGCTGTTTTTT. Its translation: CATSGRAVNGELFF.